This TCR beta chain was identified in a study of T cell repertoires in cytomegalovirus infection. Study overall: Carrying CMV and the relevant HLA type showed in public TCR beta signatures. Study observations and caveats: The cumulative frequency of public TCR beta families identified carriers of CMV plus the relevant HLA. CMV-specific TCR beta clonotypes restricted by HLA-C dominated the ex vivo response.

Germline values: CDR1 MGHDK, CDR2 SYGVNS. The V and J ends lost 3 bases and 5 bases respectively, with 8 bases between them. This CDR3 is built from 13 residues. With regard to this clonotype: Its specificity is unknown.

TCRdb reprocessed the reads with MiXCR, giving one entry per CDR3 protein. Of some 200,000 distinct CDR3 sequences in the sample, around two fifths were seen once. The receptor was isolated from a human donor in good health (CMV status not recorded). Some clones in this sample may be carry-over from other donors' samples. The V gene is TRBV25-1, the J gene TRBJ2-1, with D possibly being TRBD2 (5 bases). Sequenced here: CD8+ T cells from cultured PBMCs, sampled from culture after CMV antigen stimulation. CDR3 protein: CASSDDYHNEQFF. The CDR3 DNA follows: TGTGCCAGCAGTGATGACTACCACAATGAGCAGTTCTTC.